What follows is one T cell receptor (beta chain) and its context. Which antigen it targets is not known. It has no much larger one-base neighbor in the sample; base qualities were not kept. The data were taken from a study of blood T cell repertoires in COVID-19 (dated by TCRdb to 2019 to 2021). With regard to the full study: Samples covering the acute and convalescent phases of COVID-19 were provided by collaborators in the United States, Italy and Spain. Samples came from the ongoing ImmuneRACE study (first 160 participants) plus 1,254 subjects from 6 global collaborators. The repertoires were made available in a free public database intended to serve as a resource for research on the immune response to SARS-CoV-2. Where HLA class I and class II types were available, the types were taken from metadata supplied by the sample provider, not from assay-based typing. Subjects who had been exposed to COVID-19, were actively infected with it, or had recovered from it provided the deeply sampled blood TCRbeta repertoires that made up the dataset. The material from the prospective study consisted of cDNA or gDNA derived from T cells, B-cell-depleted T cells, or PBMCs. A de-identified subject ID, COVID-19 status, age in years and sex were almost always included in the sample metadata.

Collaborating institutions collected whole blood in K2EDTA tubes following their own protocols. For TCRbeta analysis, collaborator samples were shipped as frozen whole blood, as isolated PBMCs, or as DNA extracted from either sample type. The immunoSEQ Assay, a bias-controlled multiplex PCR, was used to amplify TCRbeta CDR3 regions from genomic DNA. Per the authors' processing: The number of nucleated cells in each sample was estimated by amplification of reference gene primers within the assay. Sequence reads were collapsed and filtered to measure the absolute abundance of every unique TCRbeta CDR3 rearrangement. Productive Simpson clonality was computed per sample as the square root of Simpson's diversity index over productive rearrangements. Imported from immuneACCESS, the table was reduced by TCRdb to in-frame sequences with V and J called. These copies leave out some clones; in studies compared against another copy, an unresolved V gene accounts for under half, and the cause of the remainder is not known. V, J and clone size reflect that table, while D and trimming were determined from the DNA. Within this sample are around 190,000 clones, with roughly 86% of them counted one time only. The top ten clones comprise around 1.7% of the sample.

The research as a whole found: Clinical and demographic metadata were provided uncurated, with the amount varying by source and participant.

Sequencing used peripheral blood. The clonotype originates from a man younger than 35 with active or convalescent COVID-19.

The DNA sequence is as follows: TGTGCCAGCAGTGAAGAGCGTGGCAGTAACACTGAAGCTTTCTTT. The translation is CASSEERGSNTEAFF. The chain is encoded by TRBV6-1 joined to TRBJ1-1; the D gene lacks a confident call. The CDR3 runs 15 residues from the cysteine to the phenylalanine. Only CDR3 DNA is held: 45 bases, read in frame from base 1. V was cut back by 1 base and J by 2 bases, leaving a gap of 11 bases between them. CDR1 and CDR2, looked up from the germline V gene, are MNHNS and SASEGT.